Given below is one T cell receptor beta chain in context. The data stem from a study of blood T cell repertoires in COVID-19. Data came from immunoSEQ multiplex PCR; TCRdb stores just in-frame clones and leaves some out. Seen here are about 120,000 clones, around 89% observed once, and the top ten hold about 27%. The germline gives CDR1 MDHEN, CDR2 SYDVKM. The CDR3 sequence is 14 residues long. The junction had 5 bases not matched to a gene; V was cut back by 4 bases and J by 4 bases. Material: peripheral blood. The chain combines TRBV28 with TRBJ1-1; 8 nucleotides agree with TRBD1. The receptor comes from a man aged 65 to 85 with active or convalescent COVID-19. The CDR3 bases are TGTGCCAGCAGTTCCGGACAGGGCATCACTGAAGCTTTCTTT. Translated, it gives CASSSGQGITEAFF.